This T cell receptor (beta chain) was identified during a study of blood T cell repertoires in COVID-19. Looking at the study overall: COVID-19 samples from acute and convalescent phases originated in the United States, Italy and Spain. From T cells, B-cell-depleted T cells, or PBMCs came the material, which was cDNA or gDNA.

Original processing notes: Nucleated cell number was recorded as an estimate derived from reference gene primer amplification. Data came from immunoSEQ multiplex PCR; TCRdb stores just in-frame clones and leaves some out. V and J calls and clone size are as listed in that table; D and trimming were resolved from the DNA. The sample consists of 120,000 or so clones, around 90% of them appearing once. This clone has only one observation. This CDR3 contains 16 residues. V gave up 3 bases and J gave up 4 bases; unmatched junction bases: 10. Germline V gives CDR1 SGHAT, CDR2 FQNNGV. The sequence was obtained from a human donor in a cohort sampled during active COVID-19. The chain couples TRBV11-2 to TRBJ2-7; 9 bases are shared with TRBD1. The sample consisted of peripheral blood. This CDR3 reads CASSLLQGASVYEQYF. The CDR3 coding sequence is TGTGCCAGCAGCTTGCTACAGGGGGCTAGCGTGTACGAGCAGTACTTC.